Listed here are 20 T cell receptor beta chains from one sample, sequenced in a study of blood T cells in healthy people across ages. Primers used in a second PCR of about 6 to 11 cycles were a sample-barcoded 5' primer and a J-beta primer mix. TCRdb itself ran the 5' RACE reads through MiXCR, one entry per CDR3 protein. The sample consists of 1.5 million to 2 million distinct CDR3 sequences, around 50% of them appearing once. The sequenced sample consisted of blood. These receptors were obtained from a middle-aged woman in good health.

The chain uses TRBV7-2 and TRBJ2-5; weak D call: TRBD1 (6 bases). The length of the CDR3 is 18 residues. CDR1 is SGHTA and CDR2 is FQGNSA in the germline V gene. V lost 1 base to trimming and J lost 9 bases, with 27 bases between them. The CDR3, as DNA: TGTGCCAGCAGCTTAGTAAGTCTGGGACAAATATCCAATTGGTCCCAGTACTTC. This translates into CASSLVSLGQISNWSQYF.

CDR3 DNA sequence: TGTGCCAGCAGTTACTCGGGTGGGGGAGCTAGCGAGCAGTACTTC. This encodes CASSYSGGGASEQYF. The gene calls are TRBV6-5 and TRBJ2-7; either TRBD1 or TRBD2 may supply D (5 bases each). The CDR3 sequence is 15 residues long. Germline V lookup: CDR1 MNHEY, CDR2 SVGAGI. Trimming pared 0 bases from V and 6 bases from J, leaving 15 bases between.

The CDR3 DNA reads as TGTGCCAGCACCCAGACTAGCGGGGGCAAAAACATTCAGTACTTC. This sequence encodes CASTQTSGGKNIQYF. The rearrangement links TRBV12-3 or TRBV12-4 to TRBJ2-4; 12 bases align to TRBD2. CDR3 size: 15 residues. After removal of 7 bases from V and 3 bases from J, the junction contained 4 bases not matched to a gene.

This clonotype turned up a few times. The V and J genes are TRBV7-3 and TRBJ2-1, with 7 bases lining up with TRBD1. In germline, CDR1 is SGHTA, CDR2 FQGTGA. Losses at the gene ends were 5 bases for V and 0 bases for J; bases not matched to a gene: 13. This CDR3 has 18 amino acids. In DNA, the CDR3 is TGTGCCAGCAGCCAAGGGGGCCTTGAGCGGAGCTCCTACAATGAGCAGTTCTTC. Its protein product is CASSQGGLERSSYNEQFF.

This clonotype was seen more than once but under ten times. The chain has TRBV3-1 and TRBJ2-1; TRBD1 is a possible D gene (6 bases). The CDR3 extends over 16 amino acids. CDR1 is LGHDT and CDR2 is YNNKEL in the germline V gene (reference sequence). Trimming pared 4 bases from V and 3 bases from J, leaving 16 bases between. The CDR3 reads CASSPGPQGSYNEQFF. The CDR3 DNA reads TGTGCCAGCAGCCCCGGGCCCCAGGGGAGCTACAATGAGCAGTTCTTC.

This clonotype was seen more than once but under ten times. This chain joins TRBV5-1 and TRBJ2-3, with 12 bases matching TRBD2. The germline V gene has CDR1 SGHRS and CDR2 YFSETQ. CDR3 length equals 17 residues. With V trimmed by 1 base and J by 1 base, 4 bases remained unmatched. The CDR3 is CASSLWTSGARTDTQYF. The CDR3 DNA follows: TGCGCCAGCAGCTTGTGGACTAGCGGGGCTCGCACAGATACGCAGTATTTT.

The table lists this clonotype with a few counts. Compared with germline, one end of the junction differs, possibly owing to a read error. The chain employs TRBV7-2 and TRBJ2-7, with 10 bases identical to TRBD1. The DNA end is more similar to TRBJ2-4, so the J call may be wrong. CDR1 is SGHTA, CDR2 FQGNSA, per germline. There are 17 residues in the CDR3. The CDR3 is CVSSSRQGAPSANIQYF. The CDR3 region has the DNA TGTGTCAGCAGCTCGAGACAGGGGGCCCCCTCTGCCAACATTCAGTACTTC.

This clonotype was observed a few times. The chain recombines TRBV20-1 with TRBJ2-5, with 8 positions matching TRBD2. The germline gives CDR1 DFQATT, CDR2 SNEGSKA (reference sequence). The CDR3 sequence is 12 residues long. The V gene end was trimmed by 6 bases and the J gene end by 11 bases; junction bases not matched to a gene: 11. The CDR3, as DNA: TGCAGTGCGCGACGGGGGGAGCGGGAGCAGTACTTC. Protein product: CSARRGEREQYF.

This clonotype was observed a few times. This chain joins TRBV24-1 and TRBJ2-5; 7 bases match TRBD1. J was trimmed by 1 base and V by 3 bases; bases with no gene match: 4. Germline V CDR1 and CDR2: KGHDR, SFDVKD. The CDR3 loop spans 15 amino acids. DNA of the CDR3: TGTGCCACCAGTGATGCAGGGACAGTCCAAGAGACCCAGTACTTC. Translation gives CATSDAGTVQETQYF.

This clonotype occurred a few times. The chain couples TRBV20-1 to TRBJ1-2, with 7 bases identical to TRBD1. Unmatched junction bases numbered 4, after V lost 6 bases and J lost 0 bases. Germline lookup yields CDR1 DFQATT and CDR2 SNEGSKA (reference sequence). CDR3 length: 13 residues. The CDR3 region is CSALGQPNYGYTF. In DNA, the CDR3 is TGCAGTGCCTTGGGACAGCCTAACTATGGCTACACCTTC.

This clonotype occurred a few times. The CDR3 DNA is TGTGCCAGCAGCTATCAAAGGACACCTCAAGAGACCCAGTACTTC. It codes for CASSYQRTPQETQYF. The gene calls are TRBV7-2 and TRBJ2-5, with D possibly matching TRBD1 (5 bases). The V end lost 4 bases, the J end lost 2 bases, and 14 bases lay between the germline ends. This CDR3 spans 15 amino acids. CDR1 SGHTA and CDR2 FQGNSA come from the germline V gene.

The V call is TRBV4-1, the J call TRBJ2-7, with a tentative D call TRBD2 (6 bases). Trimming cost V 1 base and J 0 bases, with 10 bases left between them. Germline CDR1 and CDR2: MGHRA and YSYEKL. The CDR3 totals 15 residues. CDR3 amino acids: CASSQGAGSSYEQYF. CDR3 sequence (DNA): TGCGCCAGCAGCCAAGGGGCGGGGTCCTCCTACGAGCAGTACTTC.

This clonotype was counted a few times. This chain connects TRBV4-3 to TRBJ1-6; TRBD1 is a possible D gene (5 bases). The CDR3 has 18 amino acids. V lost 0 bases and J lost 0, with 12 bases in between. Germline lookup yields CDR1 LGHNA and CDR2 YSLEER. CDR3 nucleotide sequence: TGCGCCAGCAGCCAAGATGCGGACACCCGCTCCTATAATTCACCCCTCCACTTT. As protein: CASSQDADTRSYNSPLHF.

This clonotype was observed a few times. The chain joins TRBV27 to TRBJ1-2; D remains unclear. Trimming left V 2 bases short and J 5 bases short, with 12 bases between. Germline V gives CDR1 MNHEY, CDR2 SMNVEV (reference sequence). CDR3 length: 14 amino acids. This CDR3 is CASSLKPSGYGYTF. The DNA for the CDR3 is TGTGCCAGCAGTTTAAAGCCGAGTGGGTATGGCTACACCTTC.

The J gene is TRBJ2-1, the V gene TRBV3-1; D might be TRBD2 (6 bases). The CDR3 extends over 13 amino acids. V was trimmed by 11 bases and J by 4 bases, leaving 15 bases between them. In germline, CDR1 is LGHDT, CDR2 YNNKEL (reference sequence). The CDR3 nucleotides read TGTGCCGCCCGGGACTTACAATACAATGAGCAGTTCTTC. It translates to CAARDLQYNEQFF.

The chain links TRBV5-6 to TRBJ2-7; 7 nucleotides agree with TRBD2. The CDR3 contains 14 residues. V shed 4 bases, J shed 6 bases, and the junction held 10 bases outside the gene matches. From germline, CDR1 is SGHDT and CDR2 YYEEEE. CDR3 protein: CASSNLLALAEQYF. Written as DNA, the CDR3 is TGTGCCAGCAGCAACCTACTAGCGCTGGCCGAGCAGTACTTC.

This clonotype has a handful of counts. The J gene is TRBJ1-2, the V gene TRBV27, with a possible D match to TRBD1 (5 bases). Germline loops: CDR1 MNHEY, CDR2 SMNVEV (reference sequence). This CDR3 has 15 amino acids. V lost 3 bases and J lost 6, with 17 bases in between. The CDR3 region has the DNA TGTGCCAGCAGTTTGGGGGACTCAACGGGGAATGGCTACACCTTC. It is translated as CASSLGDSTGNGYTF.

The chain has TRBV7-2 and TRBJ2-3; D may be TRBD1 or TRBD2 (5 bases each). V was clipped by 0 bases and J by 11 bases, with 15 bases between them. The CDR3 is made up of 14 amino acids. From germline, CDR1 is SGHTA and CDR2 FQGNSA. The CDR3 loop is CASSLAGELRGQYF. The CDR3 nucleotides are TGTGCCAGCAGCTTAGCGGGGGAACTCCGGGGGCAGTATTTT.

This clonotype occurred a few times. This chain joins TRBV7-9 and TRBJ2-7; 7 bases are a match to TRBD1. CDR3 length equals 14 residues. The V segment lost 7 bases and the J segment 2 bases; nucleotides outside the gene matches: 8. Germline-derived CDR1 and CDR2 are SEHNR and FQNEAQ (reference sequence). CDR3 sequence (DNA): TGTGCCAGCAATCCTCGGGACAGACCCTACGAGCAGTACTTC. This codes for CASNPRDRPYEQYF.

This chain joins TRBV6-2 or TRBV6-3 and TRBJ1-1; 8 nucleotides agree with TRBD1. V was pared by 7 bases and J by 2 bases, with 3 bases of the junction left unmatched. Germline V CDR1 and CDR2: MNHEY, SVGEGT. The CDR3 sequence is 13 residues long. CDR3 bases: TGTGCCAGCAACGGACAGGGCAACACTGAAGCTTTCTTT. It encodes CASNGQGNTEAFF.